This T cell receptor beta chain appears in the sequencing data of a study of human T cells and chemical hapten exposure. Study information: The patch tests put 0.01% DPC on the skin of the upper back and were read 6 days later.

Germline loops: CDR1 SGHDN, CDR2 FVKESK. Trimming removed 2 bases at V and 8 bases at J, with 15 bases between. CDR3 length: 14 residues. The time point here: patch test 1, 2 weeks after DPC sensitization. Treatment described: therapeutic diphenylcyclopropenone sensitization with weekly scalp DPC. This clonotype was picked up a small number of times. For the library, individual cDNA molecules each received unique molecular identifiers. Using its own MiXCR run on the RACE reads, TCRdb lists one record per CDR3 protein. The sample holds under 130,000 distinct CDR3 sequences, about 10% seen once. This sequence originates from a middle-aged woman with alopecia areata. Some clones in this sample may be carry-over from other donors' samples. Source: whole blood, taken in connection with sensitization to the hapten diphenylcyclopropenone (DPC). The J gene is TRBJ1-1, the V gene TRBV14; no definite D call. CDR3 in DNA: TGTGCCAGCAGCCAACTCCAGCGCCTCGAGGAAGCTTTCTTT. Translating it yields CASSQLQRLEEAFF. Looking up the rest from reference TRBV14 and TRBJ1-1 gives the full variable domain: EAGVTQFPSHSVIEKGQTVTLRCDPISGHDNLYWYRRVMGKEIKFLLHFVKESKQDESGMPNNRFLAERTGGTYSTLKVQPAELEDSGVYFCASSQLQRLEEAFFGQGTRLTVV.